The source of this TCR beta chain is a study of T cells in Graves' hyperthyroidism and ophthalmopathy. Overall study: Any treatment followed the collection of peripheral blood at initial diagnosis.

CDR1 and CDR2 from the germline V gene are LNHNV and YYDKDF (reference sequence). This CDR3 has 16 residues. V dropped 2 bases and J dropped 8; count of bases not matched to a gene: 14. This clonotype has a count of ten or more. A much larger clone differs by one base, so this may be a read error. Regions amplified from RNA transcripts were the TCR beta CDR3 regions. In the first-round RT-PCR of the TCR CDR3, the HTBI primer set was used. TCRdb redid the calling of the multiplex PCR reads with MiXCR, one entry per CDR3 protein. The repertoire has nearly 250,000 distinct CDR3 sequences, approximately 25% of them found once; the top ten carry under 40%. Each person with ophthalmopathy scored at least 3 on the Clinical Activity Score, reached NOSPECS grade 4 or higher, and had been ill under 3 months. Fresh peripheral blood, more than 9 ml, yielded the PBMCs.

Input material: blood. The source of this sequence is a woman in her thirties or forties with Graves' ophthalmopathy. This rearrangement joins TRBV15 to TRBJ1-2; 7 nucleotides match TRBD1. The CDR3 reads CATSRSRDSGLGGYTF. CDR3 DNA: TGTGCCACCAGCAGAAGCCGGGACAGCGGCCTAGGGGGCTACACCTTC. Full variable domain (rest looked up from reference TRBV15 and TRBJ1-2): DAMVIQNPRYQVTQFGKPVTLSCSQTLNHNVMYWYQQKSSQAPKLLFHYYDKDFNNEADTPDNFQSRRPNTSFCFLDIRSPGLGDTAMYLCATSRSRDSGLGGYTFGSGTRLTVV.